Listed below are T cell receptor beta chains from one sample, sequenced in a study of T cells in Graves' hyperthyroidism and ophthalmopathy. TCRdb called the multiplex PCR reads again in MiXCR, with one record for every CDR3 protein. Of 500,000 to 600,000 distinct CDR3 sequences in the sample, approximately 44% are singletons; the top ten hold around 20%. The material sequenced was peripheral blood or thyroid tissue (not recorded which). These receptors were taken from an adult woman with Graves' disease, either hyperthyroidism or ophthalmopathy (not recorded which). The CDR3 runs from the conserved cysteine through the conserved F or W. D genes are given only for firm matches. Size tells how often a clone was seen (once, few, many) or the class of an expanded clone, and some rows leave it out.

j_call d_call v_call clone_size cdr3_aa cdr3_nt
TRBJ1-1 - TRBV20-1 few CSARDRRAEAFF TGCAGTGCTAGAGATCGGAGGGCTGAAGCTTTCTTT
TRBJ2-7 - TRBV20-1 - CSARVPTNLYEQYF TGCAGTGCTAGAGTCCCAACTAACTTGTACGAGCAGTACTTC
TRBJ2-2 TRBD2 TRBV5-1 many CASRGLAGELFF TGCGCCAGCAGGGGACTAGCCGGGGAGCTGTTTTTT
TRBJ1-5 - TRBV3-1 few CASSLGTPGGINQPQHF TGTGCCAGCAGCCTAGGGACACCCGGCGGGATTAATCAGCCCCAGCATTTT
TRBJ2-7 TRBD1 TRBV7-3 - CASSLYRGPYEQYF TGTGCCAGCAGCCTTTACAGGGGGCCCTACGAGCAGTACTTC
TRBJ2-7 - TRBV20-1 - CSAQAPSYEQYF TGCAGTGCCCAGGCGCCCTCCTACGAGCAGTACTTC
TRBJ1-6 TRBD1 TRBV7-3 - CASSLRQGVRSPLHF TGTGCCAGCAGCTTGCGACAGGGGGTCAGGTCACCCCTCCACTTT
TRBJ2-5 - TRBV4-1 many CASSQDRTWGETQYF TGCGCCAGCAGCCAAGATCGAACGTGGGGCGAGACCCAGTACTTC
TRBJ2-6 TRBD1 TRBV15 few CATSGRLTGIPTGANVLTF TGTGCCACCAGCGGCCGACTGACAGGGATTCCTACTGGGGCCAACGTCCTGACTTTC
TRBJ1-5 - TRBV20-1 few CSASGTINQPQHF TGCAGTGCGAGCGGGACAATCAATCAGCCCCAGCATTTT
TRBJ1-2 TRBD1 TRBV15 many CATSRGGTGYYGYTF TGTGCCACCAGCAGAGGCGGGACAGGGTACTATGGCTACACCTTC
TRBJ2-7 - TRBV10-3 - CAISAGGSSYEQYF TGTGCCATCAGTGCGGGCGGCAGTTCCTACGAGCAGTACTTC
TRBJ2-7 - TRBV28 few CASSPWGYEQYF TGTGCCAGCAGTCCATGGGGCTACGAGCAGTACTTC
TRBJ2-7 - TRBV7-2 many CASSPYGQGGDEQYF TGTGCCAGCAGCCCGTACGGACAGGGAGGGGACGAGCAGTACTTC
TRBJ2-6 - TRBV10-3 many CAIGSGGHLSGANVLTF TGTGCCATCGGTAGTGGGGGACATCTCTCTGGGGCCAACGTCCTGACTTTC
TRBJ1-1 - TRBV27 - CASSRKGPQIEAFF TGTGCCAGCAGCCGAAAGGGACCGCAAATTGAAGCTTTCTTT
TRBJ1-2 - TRBV7-2 many CASSFNRDLRGYTF TGTGCCAGCAGCTTCAACCGGGACCTAAGGGGCTACACCTTC
TRBJ2-7 TRBD1 TRBV4-2 many CASSRPGQGGEQYF TGTGCCAGCTCAAGACCGGGACAGGGAGGGGAGCAGTACTTC
TRBJ2-5 - TRBV6-6 - CASSYGVRTQYF TGTGCCAGCAGTTATGGGGTGAGGACCCAGTACTTC
TRBJ1-1 - TRBV6-1 many CASKLGQSLGAFF TGTGCCAGCAAACTTGGACAGTCCCTGGGAGCTTTCTTT
TRBJ2-2 - TRBV2 many CASSDGNTGELFF TGTGCCAGCAGTGACGGGAACACCGGGGAGCTGTTTTTT
TRBJ2-1 - TRBV7-9 - CASRTRGFSEQFF TGTGCCAGCAGAACCCGAGGATTCAGTGAGCAGTTCTTC
TRBJ2-7 - TRBV14 many CASSQRLDRYEQYF TGTGCCAGCAGCCAGAGGCTGGACCGCTACGAGCAGTACTTC
TRBJ2-5 TRBD2 TRBV15 - CATRLAGSQETQYF TGTGCCACCAGACTAGCGGGATCCCAAGAGACCCAGTACTTC
TRBJ2-2 - TRBV25-1 - CASSPPVAGRTGELFF TGTGCCAGCAGTCCCCCCGTGGCGGGACGGACCGGGGAGCTGTTTTTT
TRBJ2-2 - TRBV20-1 - CSAPTPTSGELFF TGCAGTGCTCCAACACCGACTAGCGGGGAGCTGTTTTTT
TRBJ1-2 TRBD1 TRBV15 once CATSREMGTVGGYTF TGTGCCACCAGCAGAGAGATGGGGACAGTAGGTGGCTACACCTTC
TRBJ2-7 - TRBV7-9 many CASGRAGTYEQYF TGTGCCTCTGGAAGGGCGGGGACCTACGAGCAGTACTTC
TRBJ1-1 - TRBV5-4 many CASSLDQGLTEAFF TGTGCCAGCAGCTTGGACCAGGGACTCACTGAAGCTTTCTTT
TRBJ2-5 TRBD2 TRBV7-3 - CASSLRRLAGETQYF TGTGCCAGCAGCTTGAGGAGACTAGCGGGAGAGACCCAGTACTTC
TRBJ1-3 - TRBV7-9 many CASSSRTLNYSGSTIYF TGTGCCAGCAGCTCGAGGACCCTGAATTACTCTGGAAGCACCATATATTTT
TRBJ2-5 - TRBV7-2 - CASRRVGPETQYF TGTGCCAGCAGAAGAGTCGGGCCTGAGACCCAGTACTTC
TRBJ1-5 - TRBV7-9 - CASSPRWRESLEETQHF TGTGCCAGCAGCCCGAGATGGCGGGAGAGTCTGGAAGAGACCCAGCATTTT
TRBJ1-3 - TRBV20-1 - CSASSEARNTIYF TGCAGTGCCAGCAGTGAAGCCAGAAACACCATATATTTT
TRBJ1-5 - TRBV7-8 many CASSPDRGEAQHF TGTGCCAGCAGCCCAGACCGTGGGGAGGCCCAGCATTTT
TRBJ1-2 - TRBV9 - CASSVEADANYGYTF TGTGCCAGCAGCGTAGAGGCGGACGCAAACTATGGCTACACCTTC